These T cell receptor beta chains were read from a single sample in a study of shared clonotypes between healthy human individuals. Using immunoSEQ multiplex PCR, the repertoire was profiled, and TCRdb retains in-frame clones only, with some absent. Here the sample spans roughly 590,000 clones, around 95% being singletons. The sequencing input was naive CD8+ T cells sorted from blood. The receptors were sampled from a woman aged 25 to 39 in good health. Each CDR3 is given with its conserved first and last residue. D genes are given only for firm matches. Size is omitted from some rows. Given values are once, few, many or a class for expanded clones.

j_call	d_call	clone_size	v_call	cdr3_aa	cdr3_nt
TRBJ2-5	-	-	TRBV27	CASSSDQETQYF	TGTGCCAGCAGTTCCGACCAAGAGACCCAGTACTTC
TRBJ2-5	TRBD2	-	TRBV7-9	CASSLAGLAGEQETQYF	TGTGCCAGCAGCTTAGCGGGACTAGCGGGAGAGCAAGAGACCCAGTACTTC
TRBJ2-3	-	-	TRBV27	CATTTWAEDTQYF	TGTGCCACCACGACTTGGGCGGAGGATACGCAGTATTTT
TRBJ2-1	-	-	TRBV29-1	CSVGAPPNEQFF	TGCAGCGTTGGGGCCCCGCCGAATGAGCAGTTCTTC
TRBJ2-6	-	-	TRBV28	CASSFIGTSVSNVLTF	TGTGCCAGCAGTTTTATCGGGACCTCAGTTTCCAACGTCCTGACTTTC
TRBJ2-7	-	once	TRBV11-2	CASSGVFSYEQYF	TGTGCCAGCAGCGGCGTTTTCTCCTACGAGCAGTACTTC
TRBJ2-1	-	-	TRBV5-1	CASSSDFDEQFF	TGCGCCAGCAGCTCCGATTTTGATGAGCAGTTCTTC
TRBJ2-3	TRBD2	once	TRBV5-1	CASSLALAGGPTDTQYF	TGCGCCAGCAGCTTGGCACTAGCGGGAGGACCCACAGATACGCAGTATTTT
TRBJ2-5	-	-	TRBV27	CASSSGTGGETQYF	TGTGCCAGCAGTTCCGGGACTGGGGGGGAGACCCAGTACTTC
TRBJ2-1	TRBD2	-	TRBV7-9	CASSFLTSGYNEQFF	TGTGCCAGCAGCTTTTTAACTAGCGGCTACAATGAGCAGTTCTTC
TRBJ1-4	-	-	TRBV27	CASSSRTEDKKKLFF	TGTGCCAGCAGCTCCCGGACAGAGGATAAGAAAAAACTGTTTTTT
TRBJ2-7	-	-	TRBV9	CASSVDLGPYEQYF	TGTGCCAGCAGCGTAGATCTAGGACCCTACGAGCAGTACTTC
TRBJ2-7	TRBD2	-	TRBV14	CASSFGLAGGRYEQYF	TGTGCCAGCAGCTTCGGACTAGCGGGAGGGCGGTACGAGCAGTACTTC
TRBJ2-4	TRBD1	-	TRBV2	CASSTDRDIGKNIQYF	TGTGCCAGCAGCACGGACAGGGACATTGGCAAAAACATTCAGTACTTC
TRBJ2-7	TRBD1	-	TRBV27	CASSLSGTGTHEQYF	TGTGCCAGCAGTTTATCCGGGACAGGGACGCACGAGCAGTACTTC
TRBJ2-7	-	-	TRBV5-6	CASSLFEVQGVYYEQYF	TGTGCCAGCAGCTTATTTGAGGTTCAAGGGGTCTATTACGAGCAGTACTTC
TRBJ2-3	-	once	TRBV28	CASSLEGSGTDTQYF	TGTGCCAGCAGTTTGGAGGGATCCGGCACAGATACGCAGTATTTT
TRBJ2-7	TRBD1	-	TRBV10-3	CAISEPGQGYEQYF	TGTGCCATCAGTGAGCCGGGACAGGGCTACGAGCAGTACTTC
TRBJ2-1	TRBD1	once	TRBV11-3	CASSDTRTGNNEQFF	TGTGCCAGCAGCGATACGCGGACAGGTAACAATGAGCAGTTCTTC
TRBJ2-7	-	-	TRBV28	CASSLREEEQYF	TGTGCCAGCAGCCTCCGAGAGGAGGAGCAGTACTTC
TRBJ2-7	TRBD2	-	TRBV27	CASRVAGSHEQYF	TGTGCCAGCAGGGTAGCGGGATCCCACGAGCAGTACTTC
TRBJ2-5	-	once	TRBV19	CASSAWQETQYF	TGTGCCAGTAGTGCGTGGCAAGAGACCCAGTACTTC
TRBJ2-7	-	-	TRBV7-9	CASSFISGRAEYF	TGTGCCAGCAGCTTTATTTCGGGGAGAGCTGAGTACTTC
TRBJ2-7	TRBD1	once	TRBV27	CASSPGTGGLSEQYF	TGTGCCAGCAGTCCGGGGACAGGCGGACTATCCGAGCAGTACTTC
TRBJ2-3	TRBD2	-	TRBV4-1	CASSQVGGGMTDTQYF	TGCGCCAGCAGCCAAGTCGGGGGAGGGATGACAGATACGCAGTATTTT
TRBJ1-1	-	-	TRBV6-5	CASESGAEAFF	TGTGCCAGTGAATCAGGGGCTGAAGCTTTCTTT
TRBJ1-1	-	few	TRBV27	CASSLGNTEAFF	TGTGCCAGCAGTTTAGGGAACACTGAAGCTTTCTTT
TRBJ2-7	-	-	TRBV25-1	CASSDLEQYF	TGTGCCAGCAGTGATCTTGAGCAGTACTTC
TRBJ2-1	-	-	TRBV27	CASSLGQPYNEQFF	TGTGCCAGCAGTTTAGGACAACCCTACAATGAGCAGTTCTTC
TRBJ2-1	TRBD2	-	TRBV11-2	CASSLESREGKGEQFF	TGTGCCAGCAGCTTAGAAAGCCGGGAGGGTAAGGGGGAGCAGTTCTTC
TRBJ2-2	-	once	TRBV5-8	CASRYGGLTADTGELFF	TGTGCCAGCAGATATGGCGGTCTAACAGCAGACACCGGGGAGCTGTTTTTT
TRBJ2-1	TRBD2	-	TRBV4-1	CASSQESLAGEGYEQFF	TGCGCCAGCAGCCAAGAGTCCCTAGCGGGAGAAGGGTATGAGCAGTTCTTC
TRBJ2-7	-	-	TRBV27	CASSLSTMGGEQYF	TGTGCCAGCAGTTTATCAACGATGGGTGGCGAGCAGTACTTC
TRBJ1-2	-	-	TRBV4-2	CASSQERGGYTF	TGTGCCAGCAGCCAAGAGAGAGGTGGCTACACCTTC
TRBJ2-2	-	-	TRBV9	CASSNIIPSQGGELFF	TGTGCCAGCAGCAACATTATACCCTCGCAGGGCGGGGAGCTGTTTTTT
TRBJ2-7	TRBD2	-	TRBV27	CASSFGLASEQYF	TGTGCCAGCAGTTTCGGACTAGCTTCTGAGCAGTACTTC
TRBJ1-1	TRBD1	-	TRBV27	CASSANRGLIFAEAFF	TGTGCCAGCAGTGCCAACAGGGGGCTTATATTCGCTGAAGCTTTCTTT
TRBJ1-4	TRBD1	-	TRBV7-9	CASSLVPGQGISTNEKLFF	TGTGCCAGCAGCTTAGTTCCGGGACAGGGGATTTCTACTAATGAAAAACTGTTTTTT
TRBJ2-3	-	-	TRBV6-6	CASREQGIADTQYF	TGTGCCAGCAGAGAACAGGGTATCGCAGATACGCAGTATTTT
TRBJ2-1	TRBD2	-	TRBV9	CASSVGTSGRGKVF	TGTGCCAGCAGCGTTGGGACTAGCGGGAGGGGTAAGGTCTTC
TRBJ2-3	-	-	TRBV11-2	CASSLIRKSLTDTQYF	TGTGCCAGCAGCTTAATAAGAAAGAGCCTCACAGATACGCAGTATTTT
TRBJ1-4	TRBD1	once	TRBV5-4	CASSIDRGTNEKLFF	TGTGCCAGCAGCATCGACAGGGGTACTAATGAAAAACTGTTTTTT
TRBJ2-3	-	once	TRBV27	CASSTTHSGADTQYF	TGTGCCAGCAGCACAACCCACTCTGGGGCAGATACGCAGTATTTT
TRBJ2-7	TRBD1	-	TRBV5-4	CASSGGQVSRYEQYF	TGTGCCAGCAGCGGGGGACAGGTTTCTAGGTACGAGCAGTACTTC
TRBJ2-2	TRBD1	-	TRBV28	CASRTGQVSFTGELFF	TGTGCCAGCAGAACCGGACAGGTTAGCTTCACCGGGGAGCTGTTTTTT
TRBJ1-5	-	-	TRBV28	CASSFGESQHF	TGTGCCAGCAGTTTCGGGGAGTCCCAGCATTTT
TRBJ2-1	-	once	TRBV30	CAWSDTADEQFF	TGTGCCTGGAGTGATACAGCCGATGAGCAGTTCTTC
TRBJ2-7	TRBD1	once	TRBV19	CPHQGSLGQGYEQYF	TGTCCTCACCAGGGGTCCTTAGGACAGGGGTACGAGCAGTACTTC
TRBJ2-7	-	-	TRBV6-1	CASRTRSTYEQYF	TGTGCCAGCAGGACACGTTCGACCTACGAGCAGTACTTC
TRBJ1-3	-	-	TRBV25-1	CASSDGAGPGNTIYF	TGTGCCAGCAGTGATGGAGCAGGGCCTGGAAACACCATATATTTT